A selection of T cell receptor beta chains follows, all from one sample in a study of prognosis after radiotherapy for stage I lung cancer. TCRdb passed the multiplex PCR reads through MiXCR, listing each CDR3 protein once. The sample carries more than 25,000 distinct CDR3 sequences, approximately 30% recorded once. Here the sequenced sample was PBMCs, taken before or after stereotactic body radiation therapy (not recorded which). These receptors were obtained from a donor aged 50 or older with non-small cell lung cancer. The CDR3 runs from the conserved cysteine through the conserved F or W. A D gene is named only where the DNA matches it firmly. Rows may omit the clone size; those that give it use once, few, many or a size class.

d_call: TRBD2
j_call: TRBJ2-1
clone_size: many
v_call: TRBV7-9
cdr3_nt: TGTGCCAGCAGCGCGCCCCTACTAGCGGGAGGGCCCAATGAGCAGTTCTTC
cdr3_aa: CASSAPLLAGGPNEQFF

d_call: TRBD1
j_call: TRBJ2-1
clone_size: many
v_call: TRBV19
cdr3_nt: TGTGCCAGTCGAGGGGTGACAGGGTACCAGAGGGTCAATGAGCAGTTCTTC
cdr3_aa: CASRGVTGYQRVNEQFF

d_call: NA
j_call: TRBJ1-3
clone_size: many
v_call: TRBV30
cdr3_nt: TGTGCCTGGAGTGTGGGGGGTAACCCCTACGCCGCCGGAAACACCATATATTTT
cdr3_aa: CAWSVGGNPYAAGNTIYF

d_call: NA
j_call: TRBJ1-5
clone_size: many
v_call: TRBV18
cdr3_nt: TGTGCCAGCTCACAGGGCGCGGGTGGCAATCAGCCCCAGCATTTT
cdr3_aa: CASSQGAGGNQPQHF

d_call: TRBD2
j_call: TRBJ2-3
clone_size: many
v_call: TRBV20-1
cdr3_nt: TGCAGTGCAGGGACTAGGAGGGCAGATACGCAGTATTTT
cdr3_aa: CSAGTRRADTQYF

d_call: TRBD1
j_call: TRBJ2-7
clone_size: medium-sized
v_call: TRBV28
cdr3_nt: TGTGCCAGCAGTGCCGTGGGGACAGGGAGTAAATACGAGCAGTACTTC
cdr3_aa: CASSAVGTGSKYEQYF

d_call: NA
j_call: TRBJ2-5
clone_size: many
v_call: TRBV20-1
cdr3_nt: TGCAGTGCTAGAGATAGAACAGGTCCCCAAGAGACCCAGTACTTC
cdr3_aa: CSARDRTGPQETQYF

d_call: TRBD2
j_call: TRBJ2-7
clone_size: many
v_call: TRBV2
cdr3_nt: TGTGCCAGCAAGCTAGCGGGAGCTTCAAGGGAGCAGTACTTC
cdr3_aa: CASKLAGASREQYF

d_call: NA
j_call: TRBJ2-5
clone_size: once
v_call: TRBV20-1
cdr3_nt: TGCATTGCTAGTGGTAGGGTGGGCGAGACCCAGTACTTC
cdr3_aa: CIASGRVGETQYF

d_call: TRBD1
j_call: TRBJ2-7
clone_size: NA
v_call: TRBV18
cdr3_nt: TGTGCCAGCTCACCTCGGACAGGGGGCTACGAGCAGTACTTC
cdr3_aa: CASSPRTGGYEQYF

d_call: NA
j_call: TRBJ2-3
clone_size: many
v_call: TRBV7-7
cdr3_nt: TGTGCCAGCAGCCCTCTCCGCGCAGATACGCAGTATTTT
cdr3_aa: CASSPLRADTQYF

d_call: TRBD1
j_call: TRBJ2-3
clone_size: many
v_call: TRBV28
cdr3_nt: TGTGCCAGCACCTCACAGGGGACGGCAGATACGCAGTATTTT
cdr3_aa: CASTSQGTADTQYF

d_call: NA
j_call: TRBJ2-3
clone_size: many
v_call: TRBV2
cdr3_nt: TGTGCCAGCAGTGAGGAGGGCAGGGAAGATACGCAGTATTTT
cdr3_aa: CASSEEGREDTQYF

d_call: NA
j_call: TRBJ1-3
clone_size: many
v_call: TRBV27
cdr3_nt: TGTGCCAGCAGGAGCAGCAGGGCTGCTTCTGGAAACACCATATATTTT
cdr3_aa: CASRSSRAASGNTIYF

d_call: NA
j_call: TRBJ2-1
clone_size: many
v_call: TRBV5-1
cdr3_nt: TGCGCCAGCAGCTTGGCCAATGAGCAGTTCTTC
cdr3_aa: CASSLANEQFF

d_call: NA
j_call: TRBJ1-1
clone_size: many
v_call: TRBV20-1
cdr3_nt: TGCAGTGCTAGAGGAGAGGGTAAAGCTTTCTTT
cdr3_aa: CSARGEGKAFF

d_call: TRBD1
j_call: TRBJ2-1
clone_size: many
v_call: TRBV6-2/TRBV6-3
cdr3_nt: TGTGCCAGCAGTCAGGGGGCTAATGAGCAGTTCTTC
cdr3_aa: CASSQGANEQFF

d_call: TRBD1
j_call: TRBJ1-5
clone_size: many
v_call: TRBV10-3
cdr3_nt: TGTGCCAGGCGGACAGGGAGTCAGCCCCAGCATTTT
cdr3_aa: CARRTGSQPQHF

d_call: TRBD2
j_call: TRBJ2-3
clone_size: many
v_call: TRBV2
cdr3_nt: TGTGCCAGCAGTGAAGCTAGCGGGATCGAGAATACGCAGTATTTT
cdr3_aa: CASSEASGIENTQYF

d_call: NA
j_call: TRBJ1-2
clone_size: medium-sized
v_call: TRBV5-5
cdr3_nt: TGTGCCAGCATCCGGACAGAAACTAACTATGGCTACACCTTC
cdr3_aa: CASIRTETNYGYTF

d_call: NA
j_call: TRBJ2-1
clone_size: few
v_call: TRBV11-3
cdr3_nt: TGTGCCAGCAGTGGGGGAATGAATGAGCAGTTCTTC
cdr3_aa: CASSGGMNEQFF

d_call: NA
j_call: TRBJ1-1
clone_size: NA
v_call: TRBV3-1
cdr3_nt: TGTGCCAGCAGCCAAGACGGGAAGTGGGCAGGAGCTTTCTTT
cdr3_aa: CASSQDGKWAGAFF

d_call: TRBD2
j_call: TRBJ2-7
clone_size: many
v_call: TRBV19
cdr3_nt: TGTGCCAGTAGTGAAGGACTAGCGGACTACGAGCAGTACTTC
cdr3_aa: CASSEGLADYEQYF

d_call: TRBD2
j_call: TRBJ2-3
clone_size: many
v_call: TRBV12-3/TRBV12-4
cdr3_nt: TGTGCCAGCAGCCCATATAGCGGGGGGGTCGTCCCAGATACGCAGTATTTT
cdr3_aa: CASSPYSGGVVPDTQYF